The sequence of this T cell receptor (beta chain) was determined in a study of cytomegalovirus exposure and HLA in healthy donors. Whole-study findings and limits: About 180 TCR beta chains were listed as cytomegalovirus-associated. The dataset shows that most TCR sequences were rare, while some public TCRs occurred in many donors. In a later analysis, DRB1 alleles had the most associated TCRs; HLA-C alleles the fewest.

As to this clone: The antigen is unknown.

The germline V gene has CDR1 LNHDA and CDR2 SQIVND (reference sequence). V lost 3 bases and J lost 5; bases outside the gene matches: 9. This CDR3 is 15 amino acids long. PCR primers comprised 60 Vbeta and 13 Jbeta primers. Here immunoSEQ multiplex PCR was the method, and the copy in TCRdb shows in-frame clones only, minus some. Here the sample spans 100,000 to 120,000 clones, over 60% being singletons. The gene calls are TRBV19 and TRBJ1-2; 7 positions agree with TRBD1. The TCR sequence derives from a woman aged 55-69 years in good health and CMV-seropositive. Sequencing was carried out using PBMCs. CDR3 DNA: TGTGCCAGTAGTATTATTATGACAGGGCGGTATGGCTACACCTTC. Translation gives CASSIIMTGRYGYTF.